This TCR beta chain was sequenced for a study of lung T cells in sarcoidosis with Löfgren's syndrome. About the research overall: Repertoire analyses centered on Löfgren's syndrome patients.

The study, taken as a whole, reports: Recognition of an unidentified sarcoidosis antigen was only suggested. The most expanded V genes in Löfgren's patients were reportedly TRAV12-1 and TRBV2. TRAV12-1 preferentially paired with TRBV2, with homologous CDR3s.

This clonotype was counted at least ten times. Antigen unknown. TCRdb reprocessed the reads via MiXCR and lists one record per CDR3 protein. Among tens of thousands of distinct CDR3 sequences, 21% were seen once, and the ten largest hold approximately 2.1%. Trimming took off 2 bases at V and 4 bases at J, with 20 bases between the two ends. The CDR3 covers 17 residues. CDR1 is MNHNS, CDR2 SASEGT, per germline. The V call is TRBV6-1, the J call TRBJ1-1; possible D gene TRBD1, 6 bases. Source material: CD4+ T cells from PBMCs. The clonotype was recovered from a human donor with sarcoidosis (Löfgren's syndrome or another form), or a control subject (not recorded which). The CDR3 loop is CASSEQPRGLKGTEAFF. CDR3 nucleotide sequence: TGTGCCAGCAGTGAACAGCCGCGGGGGCTGAAGGGCACTGAAGCTTTCTTT.